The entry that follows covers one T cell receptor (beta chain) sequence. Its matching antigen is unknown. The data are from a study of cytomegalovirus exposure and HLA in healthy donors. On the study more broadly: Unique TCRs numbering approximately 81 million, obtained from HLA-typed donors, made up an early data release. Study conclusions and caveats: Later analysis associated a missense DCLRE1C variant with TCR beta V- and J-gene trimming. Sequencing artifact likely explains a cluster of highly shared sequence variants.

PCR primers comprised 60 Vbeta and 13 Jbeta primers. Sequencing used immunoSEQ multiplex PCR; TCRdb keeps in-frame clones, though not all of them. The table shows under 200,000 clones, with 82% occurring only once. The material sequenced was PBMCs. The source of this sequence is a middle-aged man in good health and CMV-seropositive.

CDR3: CASSDDRTWDTEAFF. CDR3 sequence (DNA): TGTGCCAGCAGTGACGACAGGACCTGGGACACTGAAGCTTTCTTT. The chain carries TRBV2 and TRBJ1-1; possibly TRBD1 for D (6 bases). CDR1 is SNHLY and CDR2 is FYNNEI in the germline V gene. The ends were cut back, 3 bases at V and 3 bases at J, with 14 bases in the middle. The CDR3 has 15 amino acids.